Following are 22 T cell receptor beta chains from one sample sequenced in a study of human T cells and chemical hapten exposure. Time point here: patch test 1, 2 weeks after DPC sensitization. Treatment given: therapeutic diphenylcyclopropenone sensitization with weekly scalp DPC. One entry per CDR3 protein results from TCRdb running MiXCR on the RACE reads. Found here are around 110,000 distinct CDR3 sequences, about 12% of them singletons; the top ten hold approximately 1.5%. The sequencing here drew on whole blood, taken in connection with sensitization to the hapten diphenylcyclopropenone (DPC). The receptors come from a woman in her fifties or sixties with alopecia areata. Some clones in this sample may be carry-over from other donors' samples.

This sequence joins TRBV27 and TRBJ2-3; D is uncertain. From germline, CDR1 is MNHEY and CDR2 SMNVEV (reference sequence). V was cut by 2 bases and J by 0 bases, with 9 bases left in between. The CDR3 runs to 15 residues. In DNA form, the CDR3 reads TGTGCCAGCAGTTTAGTTTTGGGGAGCACAGATACGCAGTATTTT. Its translation is CASSLVLGSTDTQYF.

Ten or more counts support this clonotype. This chain uses TRBV10-3 with TRBJ1-2; D is possibly TRBD1 (6 bases). Trimming shortened V by 2 bases and J by 4 bases, and 14 bases separated the two germline ends. The germline V gene has CDR1 ENHRY and CDR2 SYGVKD. The CDR3 spans 15 residues. CDR3 loop: CAISEAGGAAYGYTF. The CDR3 coding sequence is TGTGCCATCAGTGAGGCGGGGGGCGCCGCCTATGGCTACACCTTC.

The chain employs TRBV5-1 and TRBJ2-3; D unclear. Germline lookup yields CDR1 SGHRS and CDR2 YFSETQ. The V and J ends lost 2 bases and 2 bases respectively, with 12 bases between them. CDR3 size: 15 residues. The CDR3 DNA follows: TGCGCCAGCAGCTTTACAACTCTAGACACAGATACGCAGTATTTT. Protein product: CASSFTTLDTDTQYF.

This clonotype came up a few times. The chain links TRBV6-2 or TRBV6-3 to TRBJ1-5; D unclear. Trimming left V 5 bases short and J 1 base short, with 9 bases between. The CDR3 contains 14 residues. In germline, CDR1 is MNHEY, CDR2 SVGEGT. The CDR3 region has the DNA TGTGCCAGCAGTCCGTTCCAGAGCAATCAGCCCCAGCATTTT. The encoded protein is CASSPFQSNQPQHF.

The chain links TRBV28 to TRBJ1-2; D call uncertain. Germline CDR1 reads MDHEN; CDR2 reads SYDVKM. CDR3 length equals 13 residues. The V and J ends lost 6 bases and 3 bases respectively, with 11 bases between them. CDR3 loop: CASSLGPDYGYTF. The CDR3 DNA reads as TGTGCCAGCAGCCTTGGTCCGGACTATGGCTACACCTTC.

CDR3 amino acids: CASSQDRGQGHAFF. The CDR3 DNA sequence: TGCGCCAGCAGCCAAGATAGGGGACAGGGTCATGCTTTCTTT. The chain is built from TRBV4-1 and TRBJ1-1, with 9 bases that match TRBD1. The germline V gene encodes CDR1 MGHRA and CDR2 YSYEKL. The trim removed 0 bases at V and 11 bases at J, leaving 7 bases unmatched. The CDR3 loop spans 14 amino acids.

The table lists this clonotype with many counts. The V gene is TRBV11-2, the J gene TRBJ2-3; tentatively, D is TRBD2 (6 bases). This CDR3 comprises 15 residues. Germline loops: CDR1 SGHAT, CDR2 FQNNGV. V shed 4 bases and J shed 5 bases, with 16 bases lying between them. CDR3 DNA: TGTGCCAGCAGCTCGCGGACGGGGGAACGAGATACGCAGTATTTT. Translation gives CASSSRTGERDTQYF. Based on the CDR3 plus reference TRBV11-2 and TRBJ2-3, the full variable domain is EAGVAQSPRYKIIEKRQSVAFWCNPISGHATLYWYQQILGQGPKLLIQFQNNGVVDDSQLPKDRFSAERLKGVDSTLKIQPAKLEDSAVYLCASSSRTGERDTQYFGPGTRLTVL.

The rearrangement links TRBV20-1 to TRBJ2-1; 13 nucleotides agree with TRBD2. With 5 bases clipped from V and 10 bases from J, the junction kept 11 bases outside the gene matches. Germline CDR1 DFQATT, CDR2 SNEGSKA (reference sequence). The CDR3 contains 15 residues. CDR3 bases: TGCAGTGCTCCCGGACTAGCGGGAGTAAGGAGCGAGCAGTTCTTC. It is translated as CSAPGLAGVRSEQFF.

This clonotype was counted only a few times. This chain connects TRBV19 to TRBJ2-7; 9 bases match TRBD1. CDR3 size: 15 residues. CDR1 and CDR2 from the germline V gene are LNHDA and SQIVND (reference sequence). The junction had 8 bases not matched to a gene; V was cut back by 5 bases and J by 3 bases. The CDR3 coding sequence is TGTGCCAGTAGTCCCCCCCCGGGACAGGGCTACGAGCAGTACTTC. It encodes CASSPPPGQGYEQYF.

This clonotype was observed at least ten times. The chain uses TRBV7-6 and TRBJ2-3; tentative D call: TRBD1 (5 bases). CDR1 is SGHVS, CDR2 FNYEAQ, per germline. V dropped 2 bases and J dropped 2 bases, with 11 bases sitting between them. The CDR3 runs to 15 residues. The CDR3 DNA sequence: TGTGCCAGCAGCTTAAACCAGGGTTACACAGATACGCAGTATTTT. Amino acids: CASSLNQGYTDTQYF.

The J gene is TRBJ2-4, the V gene TRBV11-2; D is perhaps TRBD2 (5 bases). V gave up 1 base and J gave up 1 base, with 8 bases separating them. Germline loops: CDR1 SGHAT, CDR2 FQNNGV. This CDR3 contains 15 residues. The CDR3 here is CASSLVPGAKNIQYF. The DNA for the CDR3 is TGTGCCAGCAGCTTAGTGCCGGGGGCCAAAAACATTCAGTACTTC.

This clonotype was counted only a few times. This chain connects TRBV28 to TRBJ2-3; no definite D call. V dropped 3 bases and J dropped 0 bases, with 10 bases sitting between them. CDR1 and CDR2 (germline): MDHEN, SYDVKM. The CDR3 length is 15 residues. The CDR3 DNA follows: TGTGCCAGCAGTTTCTACATCCCGAGCACAGATACGCAGTATTTT. It codes for CASSFYIPSTDTQYF.

This clonotype occurred a few times. The gene calls are TRBV12-3 or TRBV12-4 and TRBJ2-7, with no clear D. Trimming left V 3 bases short and J 5 bases short, with 8 bases between. This CDR3 region has 12 residues. The CDR3 DNA reads TGTGCCAGCAGTTTCGATACTCACGAGCAGTACTTC. Translation: CASSFDTHEQYF.

This clonotype has more than one count but fewer than ten. Here the CDR3 reads CASSLGDSSSPLHF. The CDR3 bases are TGCGCCAGCAGCTTGGGGGACAGTTCCTCACCCCTCCACTTT. The rearrangement joins TRBV5-1 to TRBJ1-6; 7 bases fit TRBD1. CDR1 SGHRS and CDR2 YFSETQ come from the germline V gene. The V and J ends lost 0 bases and 10 bases, in that order; junction bases with no gene match: 4. The length of the CDR3 is 14 residues.

V usage is TRBV18 and J usage is TRBJ1-1; 7 nucleotides agree with TRBD1. V lost 6 bases and J lost 1; bases outside the gene matches: 8. CDR1 is KGHSH, CDR2 LQKENI, per germline. CDR3 size: 15 residues. The CDR3: CASSRKRQGNTEAFF. DNA for the CDR3: TGTGCCAGCTCCCGGAAAAGACAGGGGAACACTGAAGCTTTCTTT.

The genes are TRBV2 and TRBJ1-2; D unresolved. The CDR3 consists of 14 residues. Trimming shortened V by 1 base and J by 4 bases, and 10 bases separated the two germline ends. Germline assignment: CDR1 SNHLY and CDR2 FYNNEI. The CDR3 nucleotides are TGTGCCAGCAGTGAAGGTCCCGGCGGCTATGGCTACACCTTC. Translated, it gives CASSEGPGGYGYTF.

The table lists this clonotype with a few counts. This chain joins TRBV29-1 and TRBJ1-2; TRBD1 aligns across 7 bases. Germline CDR1 reads SQVTM; CDR2 reads ANQGSEA. With V trimmed by 5 bases and J by 5 bases, 11 bases remained unmatched. This CDR3 has 14 residues. CDR3 sequence: CSVKGTEKLYGYTF. CDR3 in DNA: TGCAGCGTTAAAGGGACAGAAAAGCTTTATGGCTACACCTTC. The full variable domain, in which reference TRBV29-1 and TRBJ1-2 provide the parts outside the CDR3, is SAVISQKPSRDICQRGTSLTIQCQVDSQVTMMFWYRQQPGQSLTLIATANQGSEATYESGFVIDKFPISRPNLTFSTLTVSNMSPEDSSIYLCSVKGTEKLYGYTFGSGTRLTVV.

This clonotype was counted at least ten times. The DNA of the CDR3 is TGCAGTGCTAGAGTCGGCACTACGGAGTACAATGAGCAGTTCTTC. Protein: CSARVGTTEYNEQFF. The chain employs TRBV20-1 and TRBJ2-1; D remains unclear. CDR3 length: 15 amino acids. Trimming took off 1 base at V and 4 bases at J, with 14 bases between the two ends. Germline assignment: CDR1 DFQATT and CDR2 SNEGSKA (reference sequence).

This clonotype has ten or more counts. V usage is TRBV20-1 and J usage is TRBJ1-1; D possibly corresponds to TRBD1 (5 bases). Germline CDR1 reads DFQATT; CDR2 reads SNEGSKA (reference sequence). This CDR3 spans 12 amino acids. Trimming cost V 3 bases and J 5 bases, with 10 bases left between them. CDR3 sequence: CSASSWTTEAFF. CDR3 nucleotide sequence: TGCAGTGCTAGTTCGTGGACAACTGAAGCTTTCTTT.

This clonotype was observed a few times. This chain connects TRBV7-8 to TRBJ2-5; 7 nucleotides align to TRBD1. Germline lookup yields CDR1 SGHVS and CDR2 FQNEAQ. Unmatched junction bases numbered 4, after V lost 1 base and J lost 5 bases. The CDR3 has 14 residues. The CDR3 spells CASSLGQGYETQYF. CDR3 DNA sequence: TGTGCCAGCAGCTTAGGACAGGGATACGAGACCCAGTACTTC.

CDR3 DNA sequence: TGCAGTGCTAGAGGGGGCGCTGGTAGCGGGAGCTCGGATGAGCAGTTCTTC. Its protein product is CSARGGAGSGSSDEQFF. This chain links TRBV20-1 with TRBJ2-1, with 9 bases lining up with TRBD2. V was pared by 1 base and J by 8 bases, with 15 bases of the junction left unmatched. There are 17 residues in the CDR3. Looked up from germline, CDR1 is DFQATT and CDR2 is SNEGSKA (reference sequence).

This rearrangement joins TRBV11-2 to TRBJ2-7, with 11 positions matching TRBD2. The V gene end was trimmed by 1 base and the J gene end by 5 bases; junction bases not matched to a gene: 7. The CDR3 runs 16 residues. Germline assignment: CDR1 SGHAT and CDR2 FQNNGV. CDR3 DNA sequence: TGTGCCAGCAGCTTAGTAGCGGGGGGGCAGGGGCACGAGCAGTACTTC. Protein sequence: CASSLVAGGQGHEQYF.